Following are 22 T cell receptor beta chains from one sample sequenced in a study of CD8 T cells in ankylosing spondylitis. Each CDR3 protein gets one entry after TCRdb re-called the 5' RACE reads with MiXCR. The sample yields hundreds of thousands of distinct CDR3 sequences, 20% seen once. The sample was blood, either unsorted or a sorted T cell fraction (not recorded which). Source of these receptors: a male donor with ankylosing spondylitis or in good health (not recorded which).

This clonotype has a handful of counts. The chain links TRBV10-3 to TRBJ2-1; D is unclear. The V end lost 2 bases, the J end lost 5 bases, and 10 bases lay between the germline ends. Germline CDR1 reads ENHRY; CDR2 reads SYGVKD. There are 14 residues in the CDR3. For the CDR3, the DNA is TGTGCCATCAGTGAGGCCCTAGGTCACAATGAGCAGTTCTTC. Encoded protein: CAISEALGHNEQFF.

The chain is built from TRBV12-3 or TRBV12-4 and TRBJ2-5; TRBD1 is a possible D gene (6 bases). The germline V and J ends were trimmed by 4 bases and 2 bases, with 11 bases remaining between them. CDR3 length equals 14 residues. CDR3 nucleotides: TGTGCCAGCAGTTCAGGGACATTTCAAGAGACCCAGTACTTC. Translated, it gives CASSSGTFQETQYF.

The V call is TRBV2, the J call TRBJ2-3; D is ambiguous. Germline V gives CDR1 SNHLY, CDR2 FYNNEI. V shed 3 bases and J shed 0 bases, with 10 bases lying between them. This CDR3 has 15 residues. The CDR3: CASSEVRSSTDTQYF. CDR3 sequence (DNA): TGTGCCAGCAGTGAGGTCCGGTCTAGCACAGATACGCAGTATTTT.

The genes are TRBV19 and TRBJ1-5, with 8 bases matching TRBD1. Germline V lookup: CDR1 LNHDA, CDR2 SQIVND (reference sequence). The trim removed 4 bases at V and 5 bases at J, leaving 7 bases unmatched. This CDR3 region has 15 residues. The CDR3 DNA reads as TGTGCCAGTAGTACTGGGACAGGAGCCCATCAGCCCCAGCATTTT. Translated: CASSTGTGAHQPQHF. The entire variable domain, with the rest obtained from reference TRBV19 and TRBJ1-5, is as follows: DGGITQSPKYLFRKEGQNVTLSCEQNLNHDAMYWYRQDPGQGLRLIYYSQIVNDFQKGDIAEGYSVSREKKESFPLTVTSAQKNPTAFYLCASSTGTGAHQPQHFGDGTRLSIL.

This sequence joins TRBV5-1 and TRBJ2-2; perhaps TRBD1 as D (5 bases). This CDR3 has 14 residues. Germline CDR1 reads SGHRS; CDR2 reads YFSETQ. Trimming took off 5 bases at V and 3 bases at J, with 11 bases between the two ends. The CDR3 nucleotides read TGCGCCAGCAGTCCCGTGGGGCACACCGGGGAGCTGTTTTTT. Translation gives CASSPVGHTGELFF.

The J gene is TRBJ2-1, the V gene TRBV11-2; 8 bases map to TRBD2. J gave up 4 bases and V 5 bases, and 10 bases lay outside the gene matches. The CDR3 totals 16 residues. Germline CDR1 is SGHAT and CDR2 is FQNNGV. The CDR3 region is CASSPRGSGDYNEQFF. DNA for the CDR3: TGTGCCAGCAGCCCCCGGGGTAGCGGGGATTACAATGAGCAGTTCTTC.

This chain joins TRBV28 and TRBJ1-1; TRBD1 agrees at 8 bases. Germline CDR1 MDHEN, CDR2 SYDVKM. CDR3 size: 15 residues. Germline trimming cut 7 bases from V and 1 base from J; bases unmatched to any gene: 8. The DNA of the CDR3 is TGTGCCAGCAAGGTATTGACAGGGGCGAACACTGAAGCTTTCTTT. Protein product: CASKVLTGANTEAFF. The full variable domain, with the rest looked up from reference TRBV28 and TRBJ1-1, is DVKVTQSSRYLVKRTGEKVFLECVQDMDHENMFWYRQDPGLGLRLIYFSYDVKMKEKGDIPEGYSVSREKKERFSLILESASTNQTSMYLCASKVLTGANTEAFFGQGTRLTVV.

This clonotype was seen a handful of times. The chain is built from TRBV7-9 and TRBJ1-1, with 7 bases aligning to TRBD1. This CDR3 contains 14 residues. The trim removed 4 bases at V and 3 bases at J, leaving 5 bases unmatched. From germline, CDR1 is SEHNR and CDR2 FQNEAQ (reference sequence). The chain's CDR3 is CASSSTGDDTEAFF. The CDR3 nucleotides read TGTGCCAGCAGCTCCACAGGGGACGACACTGAAGCTTTCTTT.

The chain recombines TRBV28 with TRBJ1-5; D unclear. Trimming pared 5 bases from V and 9 bases from J, leaving 11 bases between. Germline CDR1 and CDR2: MDHEN and SYDVKM. The CDR3 extends over 12 amino acids. This CDR3 reads CASSVAPGPQHF. As DNA, the CDR3 is TGTGCCAGCAGTGTAGCCCCGGGGCCCCAGCATTTT.

This clonotype was counted only a few times. V and J are TRBV20-1 and TRBJ2-1; 7 nucleotides match TRBD2. This CDR3 spans 14 amino acids. CDR1 DFQATT and CDR2 SNEGSKA come from the germline V gene (reference sequence). After removal of 6 bases from V and 5 bases from J, the junction contained 10 bases not matched to a gene. The CDR3 loop is CSAGRGRIDNEQFF. Written as DNA, the CDR3 is TGCAGTGCCGGGCGGGGGAGGATAGACAATGAGCAGTTCTTC.

This clonotype was picked up many times. The J gene is TRBJ1-1, the V gene TRBV5-1; TRBD1 agrees at 7 bases. Per the germline V gene, CDR1 is SGHRS and CDR2 is YFSETQ. This CDR3 contains 15 residues. V was pared by 2 bases and J by 7 bases, with 11 bases of the junction left unmatched. This CDR3 reads CASSLQGSPWDEAFF. The CDR3 nucleotides read TGCGCCAGCAGCTTACAGGGGTCCCCTTGGGATGAAGCTTTCTTT.

V and J are TRBV19 and TRBJ1-4, with 9 positions matching TRBD1. V lost 5 bases, J lost 8 bases, and 9 bases stayed unmatched. The CDR3 is 15 residues long. Germline CDR1 LNHDA, CDR2 SQIVND (reference sequence). CDR3 region: CASSATGTGPEKLFF. CDR3 nucleotide sequence: TGTGCCAGTAGTGCGACCGGGACAGGGCCAGAAAAACTGTTTTTT.

The chain employs TRBV4-1 and TRBJ2-2, with a tentative D call TRBD2 (5 bases). Germline CDR1 MGHRA, CDR2 YSYEKL. The CDR3 totals 11 residues. V gave up 10 bases and J gave up 7 bases, with 10 bases separating them. The CDR3, as DNA: TGCGCCACCCGGGGTAACGGGGAGCTGTTTTTT. It translates to CATRGNGELFF.

This clonotype was seen repeatedly, ten times or more. The rearrangement links TRBV5-6 to TRBJ1-6; D is ambiguous. Germline CDR1 reads SGHDT; CDR2 reads YYEEEE. CDR3 length equals 12 residues. V lost 6 bases to trimming and J lost 9 bases, with 10 bases between them. The CDR3 nucleotides are TGTGCCAGCACCGTAGACACTTCACCCCTCCACTTT. Amino acids: CASTVDTSPLHF. Variable domain in full (rest from reference TRBV5-6 and TRBJ1-6): DAGVTQSPTHLIKTRGQQVTLRCSPKSGHDTVSWYQQALGQGPQFIFQYYEEEERQRGNFPDRFSGHQFPNYSSELNVNALLLGDSALYLCASTVDTSPLHFGNGTRLTVT.

This clonotype came up a few times. The rearrangement links TRBV28 to TRBJ1-2, with 8 nucleotides matching TRBD1. The V gene end was trimmed by 5 bases and the J gene end by 3 bases; junction bases not matched to a gene: 5. The CDR3 has 14 residues. CDR1 MDHEN and CDR2 SYDVKM come from the germline V gene. CDR3 loop: CASSLQGGHYGYTF. CDR3 coding DNA: TGTGCCAGCAGTCTACAGGGGGGGCACTATGGCTACACCTTC.

Details on this clonotype: This may arise from a read error, as a much more abundant clone is one base away. The chain couples TRBV5-8 to TRBJ2-5; D could derive from TRBD1 or TRBD2 (7 bases each). The CDR3 runs to 13 residues. Per germline, CDR1 SGHTS and CDR2 YDEGEE. The CDR3 DNA sequence: TGTGCCAACAGCTTCCAGGGGGGGGAGACCCAGTACTTC. It translates to CANSFQGGETQYF.

With regard to this clonotype: A much larger clonotype is one base distant, so this may be a read error. The chain carries TRBV20-1 and TRBJ2-1; no clear D. The CDR3 runs to 11 residues. CDR1 is DFQATT and CDR2 is SNEGSKA in the germline V gene (reference sequence). The CDR3 nucleotides read TGCAGTGCTATCGGCAGCAATGAGCGGTTCTTC. Translating it yields CSAIGSNERFF.

About this clonotype: Relative to the germline gene, one junction end is altered; a read error may explain this. V gene TRBV9 combines with J gene TRBJ2-1, with 14 nucleotides matching TRBD2. This CDR3 is built from 12 residues. Germline V gene data show CDR1 as SGDLS and CDR2 as YYNGEE. The CDR3 DNA sequence: TGTGCCAGCAGCGTAGGGACTAGCGGGGGGATCTTC. It is translated as CASSVGTSGGIF.

The rearrangement uses TRBV5-1 and TRBJ1-4; D ambiguous. CDR3 size: 13 residues. From germline, CDR1 is SGHRS and CDR2 YFSETQ. The germline V and J ends were trimmed by 2 bases and 7 bases, with 9 bases remaining between them. CDR3 loop: CASSLSPGEKLFF. CDR3 nucleotide sequence: TGCGCCAGCAGCTTATCTCCAGGTGAAAAACTGTTTTTT.

The rearrangement uses TRBV20-1 and TRBJ2-7; TRBD1 is a possible D gene (6 bases). Between the trimmed V and J ends, which lost 2 bases and 5 bases, there was a span of 16 bases. In germline, CDR1 is DFQATT, CDR2 SNEGSKA (reference sequence). CDR3 length: 14 residues. The CDR3 reads CSARIVQGGDEQYV. The CDR3 DNA follows: TGCAGTGCTAGAATCGTACAGGGTGGTGACGAGCAGTACGTC.

The gene calls are TRBV11-2 and TRBJ2-1; TRBD2 might be the D (5 bases). The CDR3 is 15 amino acids. The V gene's germline CDR1 is SGHAT and CDR2 FQNNGV. Trimming took 4 bases from V and 2 from J, leaving 12 bases between them. The CDR3 sequence: CASSSGSRPYNEQFF. The DNA for the CDR3 is TGTGCCAGCAGCTCGGGGTCCAGGCCCTACAATGAGCAGTTCTTC.

This clonotype was seen repeatedly, ten times or more. This chain uses TRBV6-5 with TRBJ1-6; the D gene is possibly TRBD1 (6 bases). Trimming removed 6 bases at V and 6 bases at J, with 6 bases between. Looked up from germline, CDR1 is MNHEY and CDR2 is SVGAGI. The CDR3 spans 12 residues. CDR3 region: CASRQGNSPLHF. CDR3 DNA: TGTGCCAGCAGACAGGGTAATTCACCCCTCCACTTT.